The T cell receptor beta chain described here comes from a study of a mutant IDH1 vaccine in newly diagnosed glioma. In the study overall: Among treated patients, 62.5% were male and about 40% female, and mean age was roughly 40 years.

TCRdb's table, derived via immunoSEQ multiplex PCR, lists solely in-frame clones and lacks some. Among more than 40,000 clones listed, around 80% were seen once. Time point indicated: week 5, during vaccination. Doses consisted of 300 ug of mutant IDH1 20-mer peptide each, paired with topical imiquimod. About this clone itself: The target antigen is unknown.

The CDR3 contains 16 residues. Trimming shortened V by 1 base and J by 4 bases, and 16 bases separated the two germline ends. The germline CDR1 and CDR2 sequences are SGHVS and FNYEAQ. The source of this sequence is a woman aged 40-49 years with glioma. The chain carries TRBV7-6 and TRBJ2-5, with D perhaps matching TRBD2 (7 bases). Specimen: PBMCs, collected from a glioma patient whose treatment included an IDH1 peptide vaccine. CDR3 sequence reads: CASSLGGGALGETQYF. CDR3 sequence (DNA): TGTGCCAGCAGCTTAGGAGGGGGGGCTCTCGGAGAGACCCAGTACTTC.